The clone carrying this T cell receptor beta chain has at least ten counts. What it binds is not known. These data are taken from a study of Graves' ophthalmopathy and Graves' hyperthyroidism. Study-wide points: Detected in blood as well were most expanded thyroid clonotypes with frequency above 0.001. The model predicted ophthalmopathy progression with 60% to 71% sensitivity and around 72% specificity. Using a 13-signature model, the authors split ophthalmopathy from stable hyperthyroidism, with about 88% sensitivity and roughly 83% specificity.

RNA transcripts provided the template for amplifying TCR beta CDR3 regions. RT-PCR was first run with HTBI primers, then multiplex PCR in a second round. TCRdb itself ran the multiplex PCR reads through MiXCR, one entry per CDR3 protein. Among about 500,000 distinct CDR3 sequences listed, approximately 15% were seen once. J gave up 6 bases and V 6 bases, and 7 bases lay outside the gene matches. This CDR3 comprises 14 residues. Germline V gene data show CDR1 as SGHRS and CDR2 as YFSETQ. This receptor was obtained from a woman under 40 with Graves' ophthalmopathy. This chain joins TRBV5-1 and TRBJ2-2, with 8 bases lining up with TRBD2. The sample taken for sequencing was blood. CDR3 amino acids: CASKELADSGELFF. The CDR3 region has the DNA TGCGCCAGCAAGGAACTAGCGGATTCCGGGGAGCTGTTTTTT.